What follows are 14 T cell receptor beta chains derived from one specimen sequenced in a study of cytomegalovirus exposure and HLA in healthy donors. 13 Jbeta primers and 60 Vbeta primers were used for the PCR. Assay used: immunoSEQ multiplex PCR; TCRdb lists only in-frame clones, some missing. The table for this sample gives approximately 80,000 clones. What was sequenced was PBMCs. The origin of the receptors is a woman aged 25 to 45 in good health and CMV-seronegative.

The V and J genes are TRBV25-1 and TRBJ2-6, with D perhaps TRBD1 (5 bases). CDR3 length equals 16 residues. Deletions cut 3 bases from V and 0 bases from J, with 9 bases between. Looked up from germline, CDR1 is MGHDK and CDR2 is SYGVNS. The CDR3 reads CASSDLGVSGANVLTF. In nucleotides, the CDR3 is TGTGCCAGCAGTGACCTAGGGGTCTCTGGGGCCAACGTCCTGACTTTC.

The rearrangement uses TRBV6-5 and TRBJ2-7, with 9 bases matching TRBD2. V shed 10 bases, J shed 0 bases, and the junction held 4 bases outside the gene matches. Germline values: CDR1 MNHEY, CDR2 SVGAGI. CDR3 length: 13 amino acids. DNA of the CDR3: TGTGCCACCCGCGGGAGGGGCTCCTACGAGCAGTACTTC. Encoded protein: CATRGRGSYEQYF.

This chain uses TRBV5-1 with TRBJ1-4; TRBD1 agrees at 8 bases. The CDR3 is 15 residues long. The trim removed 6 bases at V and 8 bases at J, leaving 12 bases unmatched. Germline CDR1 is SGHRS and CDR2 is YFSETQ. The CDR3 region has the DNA TGCGCCAGCACCTCTGCAGGGGGCGCGGGGGAAAAACTGTTTTTT. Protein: CASTSAGGAGEKLFF.

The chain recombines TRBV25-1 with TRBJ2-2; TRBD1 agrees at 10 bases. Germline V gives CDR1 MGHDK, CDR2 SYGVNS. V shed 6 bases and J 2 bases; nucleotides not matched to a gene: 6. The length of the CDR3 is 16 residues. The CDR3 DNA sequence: TGTGCCAGCAGCCCGACAGGGGGCCTTAACACCGGGGAGCTGTTTTTT. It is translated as CASSPTGGLNTGELFF.

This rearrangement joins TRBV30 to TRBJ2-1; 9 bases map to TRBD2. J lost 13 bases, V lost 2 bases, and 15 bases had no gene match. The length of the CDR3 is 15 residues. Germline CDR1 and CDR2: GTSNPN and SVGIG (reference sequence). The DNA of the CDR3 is TGTGCCTGGAGTCCAAGAGGGGGACTAGCTAACTCCCAGTTCTTC. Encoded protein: CAWSPRGGLANSQFF.

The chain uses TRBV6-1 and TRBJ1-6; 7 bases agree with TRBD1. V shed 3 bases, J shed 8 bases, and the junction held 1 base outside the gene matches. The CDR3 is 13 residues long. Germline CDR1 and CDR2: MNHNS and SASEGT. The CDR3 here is CASSDTGDSPLHF. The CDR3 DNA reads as TGTGCCAGCAGTGACACAGGGGATTCACCCCTCCACTTT.

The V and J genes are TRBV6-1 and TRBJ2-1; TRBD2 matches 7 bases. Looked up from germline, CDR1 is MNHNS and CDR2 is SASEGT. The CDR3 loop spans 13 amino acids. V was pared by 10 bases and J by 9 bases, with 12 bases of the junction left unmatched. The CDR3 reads CATQQKLASEQFF. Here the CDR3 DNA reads TGTGCCACCCAACAGAAACTAGCGAGTGAGCAGTTCTTC.

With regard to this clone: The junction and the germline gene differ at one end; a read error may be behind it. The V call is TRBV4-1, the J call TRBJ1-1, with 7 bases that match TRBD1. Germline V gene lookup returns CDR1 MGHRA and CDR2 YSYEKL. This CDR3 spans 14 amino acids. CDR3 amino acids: CASSQAQGVSEDFF. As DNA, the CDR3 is TGCGCCAGCAGCCAAGCCCAGGGGGTGAGCGAAGATTTCTTT.

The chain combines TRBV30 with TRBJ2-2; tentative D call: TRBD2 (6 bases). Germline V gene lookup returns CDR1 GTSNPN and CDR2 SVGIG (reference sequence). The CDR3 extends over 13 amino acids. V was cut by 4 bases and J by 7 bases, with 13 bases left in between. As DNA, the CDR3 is TGTGCCTGGACTGGGGAGGCCCACGGGGAGCTGTTTTTT. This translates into CAWTGEAHGELFF.

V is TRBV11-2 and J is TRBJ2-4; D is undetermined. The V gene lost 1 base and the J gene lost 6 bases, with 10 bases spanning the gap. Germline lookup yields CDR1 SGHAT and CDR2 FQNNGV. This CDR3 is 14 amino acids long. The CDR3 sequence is CASSLGSIVNIQYF. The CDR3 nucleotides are TGTGCCAGCAGCTTAGGCAGTATTGTAAACATTCAGTACTTC. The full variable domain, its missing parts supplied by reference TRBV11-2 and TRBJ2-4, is EAGVAQSPRYKIIEKRQSVAFWCNPISGHATLYWYQQILGQGPKLLIQFQNNGVVDDSQLPKDRFSAERLKGVDSTLKIQPAKLEDSAVYLCASSLGSIVNIQYFGAGTRLSVL.

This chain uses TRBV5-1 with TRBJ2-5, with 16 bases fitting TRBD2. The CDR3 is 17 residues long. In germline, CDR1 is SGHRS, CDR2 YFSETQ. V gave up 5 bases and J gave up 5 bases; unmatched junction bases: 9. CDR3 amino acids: CASRDGTSGRALETQYF. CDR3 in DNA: TGCGCCAGCAGGGATGGGACTAGCGGGAGGGCCTTGGAGACCCAGTACTTC.

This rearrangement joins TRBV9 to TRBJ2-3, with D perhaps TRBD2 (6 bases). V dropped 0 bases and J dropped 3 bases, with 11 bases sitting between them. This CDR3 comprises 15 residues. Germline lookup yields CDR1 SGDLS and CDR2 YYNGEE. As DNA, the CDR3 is TGTGCCAGCAGCGTAGGCGGGGTGCGGACAGATACGCAGTATTTT. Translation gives CASSVGGVRTDTQYF.

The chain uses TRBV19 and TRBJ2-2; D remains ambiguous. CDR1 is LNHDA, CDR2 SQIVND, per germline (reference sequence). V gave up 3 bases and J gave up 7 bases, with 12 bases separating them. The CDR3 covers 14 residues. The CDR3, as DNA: TGTGCCAGTAGTATTAAAGCGTCCGGCGGGGAGCTGTTTTTT. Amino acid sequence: CASSIKASGGELFF.

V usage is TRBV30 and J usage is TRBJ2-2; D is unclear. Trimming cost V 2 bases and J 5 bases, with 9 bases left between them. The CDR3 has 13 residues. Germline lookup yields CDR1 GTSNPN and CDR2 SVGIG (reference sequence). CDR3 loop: CAWSRQATGELFF. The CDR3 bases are TGTGCCTGGAGTAGGCAGGCGACCGGGGAGCTGTTTTTT. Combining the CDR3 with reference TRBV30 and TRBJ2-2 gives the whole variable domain SQTIHQWPATLVQPVGSPLSLECTVEGTSNPNLYWYRQAAGRGLQLLFYSVGIGQISSEVPQNLSASRPQDRQFILSSKKLLLSDSGFYLCAWSRQATGELFFGEGSRLTVL.